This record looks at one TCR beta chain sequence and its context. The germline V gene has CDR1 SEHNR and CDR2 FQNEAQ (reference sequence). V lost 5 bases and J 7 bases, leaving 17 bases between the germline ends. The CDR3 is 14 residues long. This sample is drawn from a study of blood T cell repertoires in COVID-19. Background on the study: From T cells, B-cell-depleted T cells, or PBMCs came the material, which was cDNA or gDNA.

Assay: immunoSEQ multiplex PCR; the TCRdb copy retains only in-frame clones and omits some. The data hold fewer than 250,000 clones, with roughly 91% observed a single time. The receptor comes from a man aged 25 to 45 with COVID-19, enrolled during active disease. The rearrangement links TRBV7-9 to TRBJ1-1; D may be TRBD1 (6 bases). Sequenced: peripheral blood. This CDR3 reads CASSQGHQGSEAFF. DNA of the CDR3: TGTGCCAGCAGCCAGGGACACCAAGGGAGTGAAGCTTTCTTT.